This entry lists 19 T cell receptor beta chains sequenced from one sample in a study of blood T cell repertoires in COVID-19. Produced via immunoSEQ multiplex PCR; TCRdb's table is partial and in-frame only. The sample lists tens of thousands of clones; about nine tenths were seen once. The source material was peripheral blood. The source is a man aged 60 to 69 with active COVID-19.

The chain couples TRBV19 to TRBJ1-2, with D maybe TRBD1 (5 bases). The CDR3 has 14 residues. The germline CDR1 and CDR2 sequences are LNHDA and SQIVND (reference sequence). The V gene lost 3 bases and the J gene lost 2 bases, with 10 bases spanning the gap. Written as DNA, the CDR3 is TGTGCCAGTAGTATCTACAGGCAGAACTATGGCTACACCTTC. It translates to CASSIYRQNYGYTF.

V gene TRBV6-6 combines with J gene TRBJ1-2; 10 positions agree with TRBD1. CDR3 size: 14 residues. Looked up from germline, CDR1 is MNHNY and CDR2 is SVGAGI (reference sequence). V trimming: 6 bases; J trimming: 3 bases; junction bases outside the gene matches: 4. The CDR3, as DNA: TGTGCCAGCAGGCCGACAGGGGGCTACTATGGCTACACCTTC. It is translated as CASRPTGGYYGYTF.

This chain links TRBV11-1 with TRBJ1-1; unclear D gene. The CDR3 loop spans 12 amino acids. The V gene lost 3 bases and the J gene lost 2 bases, with 4 bases spanning the gap. CDR1 is SGHAT and CDR2 is FQDESV in the germline V gene (reference sequence). The CDR3 nucleotides read TGTGCCAGCAGCTTCTCCAACACTGAAGCTTTCTTT. Its protein is CASSFSNTEAFF.

This clone was picked up one time. J is TRBJ2-6 and V is TRBV12-5; TRBD1 is a possible D gene (6 bases). CDR1 LGHNT and CDR2 FRNRAP come from the germline V gene. This CDR3 has 16 residues. V dropped 9 bases and J dropped 0 bases, with 15 bases sitting between them. The chain's CDR3 is CASYQEGGSGANVLTF. In DNA, the CDR3 is TGTGCTAGCTACCAAGAAGGGGGCTCTGGGGCCAACGTCCTGACTTTC.

This sequence joins TRBV4-1 and TRBJ2-7; a possible D gene is TRBD2 (5 bases). This CDR3 has 14 residues. V was pared by 1 base and J by 5 bases, with 12 bases between. Per the germline V gene, CDR1 is MGHRA and CDR2 is YSYEKL. In nucleotides, the CDR3 is TGCGCCAGCAGCCAAGGGTCCGGGCGGGACGAGCAGTACTTC. Amino acids: CASSQGSGRDEQYF.

CDR3: CASTLSVVAEAFF. CDR3 coding DNA: TGTGCCAGCACGCTAAGCGTGGTGGCTGAAGCTTTCTTT. This chain joins TRBV12-3 or TRBV12-4 and TRBJ1-1; no firm D call. The CDR3 runs to 13 residues. The V end lost 7 bases, the J end lost 6 bases, and 15 bases lay between the germline ends.

The chain employs TRBV6-5 and TRBJ2-5; 9 positions match TRBD1. This CDR3 contains 14 residues. V lost 6 bases and J lost 8; bases outside the gene matches: 10. From germline, CDR1 is MNHEY and CDR2 SVGAGI. CDR3 nucleotide sequence: TGTGCCAGCAGCCCCGACAGGGGGGGGGCAACCCAGTACTTC. Its protein is CASSPDRGGATQYF.

This chain uses TRBV6-1 with TRBJ1-4, with D perhaps TRBD1 (5 bases). The CDR3 sequence is 15 residues long. Germline-derived CDR1 and CDR2 are MNHNS and SASEGT. Trimming stripped 0 bases from V and 7 bases from J, with 12 bases between. CDR3 DNA sequence: TGTGCCAGCAGTGAAGCGGAGGGGTTGGGTGAAAAACTGTTTTTT. This encodes CASSEAEGLGEKLFF.

CDR3 loop: CASSPPDRVADTQYF. CDR3 in DNA: TGTGCCAGCTCACCACCGGACAGGGTGGCAGATACGCAGTATTTT. The chain combines TRBV18 with TRBJ2-3, with 8 bases that match TRBD1. V was clipped by 0 bases and J by 4 bases; unmatched bases: 3. Germline V gives CDR1 KGHSH, CDR2 LQKENI. There are 15 residues in the CDR3. The full variable domain, rest sourced from reference TRBV18 and TRBJ2-3, is NAGVMQNPRHLVRRRGQEARLRCSPMKGHSHVYWYRQLPEEGLKFMVYLQKENIIDESGMPKERFSAEFPKEGPSILRIQQVVRGDSAAYFCASSPPDRVADTQYFGPGTRLTVL.

This clone was seen just once. The chain couples TRBV5-1 to TRBJ2-7; 9 bases map to TRBD1. The V gene's germline CDR1 is SGHRS and CDR2 YFSETQ. CDR3 length equals 17 residues. Germline trimming cut 1 base from V and 3 bases from J; bases unmatched to any gene: 11. The CDR3 nucleotides are TGCGCCAGCAGCTTGTCACGTCCGGGACAGGGACTCTACGAGCAGTACTTC. Encoded protein: CASSLSRPGQGLYEQYF.

This clone was seen a single time. The chain carries TRBV7-8 and TRBJ1-4; TRBD1 matches 11 bases. The length of the CDR3 is 20 residues. Germline CDR1 SGHVS, CDR2 FQNEAQ. After removal of 4 bases from V and 3 bases from J, the junction contained 16 bases not matched to a gene. In DNA form, the CDR3 reads TGTGCCAGCAGCTCGGACAGGGGGCAGTTAAGACGGTCGGCTAATGAAAAACTGTTTTTT. It is translated as CASSSDRGQLRRSANEKLFF. Full variable domain (outside the CDR3, taken from reference TRBV7-8 and TRBJ1-4): GAGVSQSPRYKVAKRGQDVALRCDPISGHVSLFWYQQALGQGPEFLTYFQNEAQLDKSGLPSDRFFAERPEGSVSTLKIQRTQQEDSAVYLCASSSDRGQLRRSANEKLFFGSGTQLSVL.

The chain employs TRBV6-6 and TRBJ2-3; TRBD2 agrees at 8 bases. This CDR3 comprises 16 residues. The germline gives CDR1 MNHNY, CDR2 SVGAGI (reference sequence). With 2 bases clipped from V and 5 bases from J, the junction kept 9 bases outside the gene matches. The CDR3 is CASSYIVVAGRDTQYF. Here the CDR3 DNA reads TGTGCCAGCAGTTACATCGTAGTAGCGGGGCGAGATACGCAGTATTTT.

The J gene is TRBJ1-2, the V gene TRBV5-1; weak D call: TRBD1 (5 bases). The length of the CDR3 is 13 residues. The V gene lost 0 bases and the J gene lost 6 bases, with 9 bases spanning the gap. Germline assignment: CDR1 SGHRS and CDR2 YFSETQ. This chain's CDR3 is CASSLVRANGYTF. In DNA form, the CDR3 reads TGCGCCAGCAGCTTGGTCAGGGCAAATGGCTACACCTTC.

This clone was seen just once. This chain connects TRBV9 to TRBJ1-2; 7 bases map to TRBD1. Trimming removed 4 bases from V and 5 bases from J; junction bases left unmatched: 5. This CDR3 region has 13 residues. Germline V CDR1 and CDR2: SGDLS, YYNGEE. Here the CDR3 reads CASSIRDSYGYTF. The CDR3 bases are TGTGCCAGCAGCATCCGGGACAGTTATGGCTACACCTTC. The full variable domain, completed using reference TRBV9 and TRBJ1-2, is DSGVTQTPKHLITATGQRVTLRCSPRSGDLSVYWYQQSLDQGLQFLIQYYNGEERAKGNILERFSAQQFPDLHSELNLSSLELGDSALYFCASSIRDSYGYTFGSGTRLTVV.

The chain employs TRBV7-3 and TRBJ2-1; D uncertain. V was pared by 3 bases and J by 5 bases, with 8 bases between. This CDR3 has 13 amino acids. Germline-derived CDR1 and CDR2 are SGHTA and FQGTGA. CDR3 sequence reads: CASSFVRNNEQFF. The CDR3 coding sequence is TGTGCCAGCAGCTTTGTCAGGAACAATGAGCAGTTCTTC.

The CDR3 bases are TGTGCCAGCAGCTTAAGGTCGGGGATCCCTGACAATGAGCAGTTCTTC. Encoded protein: CASSLRSGIPDNEQFF. The rearrangement uses TRBV11-2 and TRBJ2-1; D may be TRBD2 (5 bases). From germline, CDR1 is SGHAT and CDR2 FQNNGV. The CDR3 consists of 16 residues. Trimming took 2 bases from V and 5 from J, leaving 16 bases between them. Complete variable domain (other parts from reference TRBV11-2 and TRBJ2-1): EAGVAQSPRYKIIEKRQSVAFWCNPISGHATLYWYQQILGQGPKLLIQFQNNGVVDDSQLPKDRFSAERLKGVDSTLKIQPAKLEDSAVYLCASSLRSGIPDNEQFFGPGTRLTVL.

This clone has just a few counts. This chain links TRBV27 with TRBJ2-4; 11 bases line up with TRBD1. The CDR3 contains 17 residues. Germline lookup yields CDR1 MNHEY and CDR2 SMNVEV (reference sequence). The V segment lost 5 bases and the J segment 1 base; nucleotides outside the gene matches: 7. This chain's CDR3 is CASSRTGTGGAKNIQYF. The CDR3 DNA is TGTGCCAGCAGTAGAACAGGGACAGGGGGGGCCAAAAACATTCAGTACTTC.

The chain is built from TRBV5-1 and TRBJ2-3; 10 nucleotides match TRBD2. The J segment lost 7 bases and the V segment lost 2 bases, leaving 10 bases of the junction unmatched. The germline CDR1 and CDR2 sequences are SGHRS and YFSETQ. This CDR3 has 16 residues. The DNA of the CDR3 is TGCGCCAGCAGCTTTAGGAGCAGCGGGAGGGTAAATACGCAGTATTTT. Its protein is CASSFRSSGRVNTQYF.

The gene calls are TRBV19 and TRBJ1-4, with TRBD1 identical over 7 bases. The CDR3 has 16 residues. Germline values: CDR1 LNHDA, CDR2 SQIVND (reference sequence). J gave up 3 bases and V 4 bases, and 8 bases lay outside the gene matches. CDR3 protein: CASSTGVQGANEKLFF. CDR3 DNA sequence: TGTGCCAGTAGTACAGGAGTCCAGGGGGCTAATGAAAAACTGTTTTTT.